These 32 T cell receptor beta chains came from one sample sequenced in a study of blood T cell repertoires in COVID-19. Assay: immunoSEQ multiplex PCR; the TCRdb copy retains only in-frame clones and omits some. Here the sample spans hundreds of thousands of clones, 86% being singletons. The sequenced material came from peripheral blood. Receptors were obtained from a woman in her fifties or sixties with COVID-19, enrolled during active disease.

The chain has TRBV27 and TRBJ2-3, with TRBD2 as a possible D gene (6 bases). V lost 7 bases, J lost 3 bases, and 17 bases lay in between. This CDR3 is built from 15 residues. Germline V gene lookup returns CDR1 MNHEY and CDR2 SMNVEV (reference sequence). CDR3 protein: CASIPVLGGTDTQYF. DNA of the CDR3: TGTGCCAGCATCCCCGTTCTCGGAGGGACAGATACGCAGTATTTT.

This clone appeared once. Different DNA sequences within this sample yield the same CDR3. The chain carries TRBV6-5 and TRBJ2-1, with D maybe TRBD2 (5 bases). Germline V lookup: CDR1 MNHEY, CDR2 SVGAGI. V lost 0 bases and J 0 bases, leaving 9 bases between the germline ends. The CDR3 covers 16 residues. In DNA form, the CDR3 reads TGTGCCAGCAGTTACTCGAGTGGGAGCTCCTACAATGAGCAGTTCTTC. The encoded protein is CASSYSSGSSYNEQFF.

The rearrangement links TRBV30 to TRBJ2-3; 11 nucleotides align to TRBD1. From germline, CDR1 is GTSNPN and CDR2 SVGIG (reference sequence). Trimming at V came to 3 bases and at J to 5 bases, leaving 4 bases not matched to a gene. The CDR3 has 14 residues. CDR3 sequence: CAWSAGQGGDTQYF. The CDR3 nucleotides are TGTGCCTGGAGCGCGGGACAGGGGGGAGATACGCAGTATTTT.

A few counts support this clone. The chain employs TRBV4-1 and TRBJ1-4; the match to TRBD1 covers 7 bases. Per the germline V gene, CDR1 is MGHRA and CDR2 is YSYEKL. This CDR3 spans 15 amino acids. J lost 4 bases, V lost 2 bases, and 4 bases had no gene match. In DNA, the CDR3 is TGCGCCAGCAGCCAAACAGGGGCTGTTAATGAAAAACTGTTTTTT. It translates to CASSQTGAVNEKLFF.

This clone came up once. The rearrangement joins TRBV7-9 to TRBJ1-2, with a possible D match to TRBD1 (6 bases). The CDR3 length is 16 residues. With 5 bases removed from V and 5 bases from J, the gap between germline ends came to 21 bases. Germline V gene data show CDR1 as SEHNR and CDR2 as FQNEAQ (reference sequence). The CDR3 DNA reads TGTGCCAGCAGCGATACGGACAGCGAATCGATATATGGCTACACCTTC. As protein: CASSDTDSESIYGYTF. The variable domain in full, with the rest retrieved from reference TRBV7-9 and TRBJ1-2, is DTGVSQNPRHKITKRGQNVTFRCDPISEHNRLYWYRQTLGQGPEFLTYFQNEAQLEKSRLLSDRFSAERPKGSFSTLEIQRTEQGDSAMYLCASSDTDSESIYGYTFGSGTRLTVV.

This sequence joins TRBV6-6 and TRBJ2-5; 14 bases are shared with TRBD2. Trimming at V came to 6 bases and at J to 4 bases, leaving 4 bases not matched to a gene. Germline-derived CDR1 and CDR2 are MNHNY and SVGAGI (reference sequence). The CDR3 has 15 residues. CDR3 bases: TGTGCCAGCAGCGGGACTAGCGGGGGACTAGAGACCCAGTACTTC. The encoded protein is CASSGTSGGLETQYF.

The J gene is TRBJ1-3, the V gene TRBV6-1; the D gene is possibly TRBD1 (5 bases). Trimming removed 5 bases at V and 4 bases at J, with 18 bases between. Looked up from germline, CDR1 is MNHNS and CDR2 is SASEGT. This CDR3 contains 16 residues. The CDR3 here is CASSQGQGLGGNTIYF. The CDR3 DNA reads as TGTGCCAGCAGTCAAGGTCAGGGATTGGGCGGAAACACCATATATTTT.

This sequence joins TRBV6-4 and TRBJ1-1; a weak D match, TRBD1 (6 bases). This CDR3 has 13 amino acids. The germline V and J ends were trimmed by 6 bases and 5 bases, with 13 bases remaining between them. Germline lookup yields CDR1 MRHNA and CDR2 SNTAGT. The CDR3 nucleotides are TGTGCCAGCAGGGCCCAAGGGGGTACTGAAGCTTTCTTT. Translated, it gives CASRAQGGTEAFF.

This chain joins TRBV27 and TRBJ1-5, with D unclear. CDR1 and CDR2 from the germline V gene are MNHEY and SMNVEV (reference sequence). V lost 3 bases and J 1 base, leaving 10 bases between the germline ends. The CDR3 runs to 15 residues. The CDR3 sequence: CASSFDPRSNQPQHF. The CDR3 bases are TGTGCCAGCAGTTTCGACCCGAGGAGCAATCAGCCCCAGCATTTT.

The chain employs TRBV2 and TRBJ1-5; D gene ambiguous. Deletions cut 7 bases from V and 1 base from J, with 11 bases between. CDR3 length equals 14 residues. Germline V gene sequence: CDR1 SNHLY, CDR2 FYNNEI. The CDR3 sequence: CASTTFGSNQPQHF. CDR3 coding DNA: TGTGCCAGCACCACTTTCGGGAGCAATCAGCCCCAGCATTTT.

This clone was observed many times. The chain has TRBV7-3 and TRBJ2-1; maybe TRBD2 (6 bases). The CDR3 is 13 amino acids. V was shortened by 3 bases and J by 10 bases, with 13 bases between the two germline ends. Germline V CDR1 and CDR2: SGHTA, FQGTGA. The CDR3 nucleotides read TGTGCCAGCAGCTTTCAGGGAGGCGGAGAGCAGTTCTTC. This translates into CASSFQGGGEQFF.

The CDR3 region has the DNA TGTGCCTGGAGTGCCGGGGACTCACAGTTCTTC. Its protein is CAWSAGDSQFF. V gene TRBV30 combines with J gene TRBJ2-1, with a possible D match to TRBD2 (6 bases). This CDR3 is 11 amino acids long. Germline CDR1 reads GTSNPN; CDR2 reads SVGIG (reference sequence). Trimming removed 1 base at V and 13 bases at J, with 11 bases between.

The rearrangement uses TRBV7-2 and TRBJ2-5; D might be TRBD2 (5 bases). Trimming shortened V by 0 bases and J by 1 base, and 18 bases separated the two germline ends. Germline assignment: CDR1 SGHTA and CDR2 FQGNSA. The CDR3 has 18 residues. CDR3 nucleotides: TGTGCCAGCAGCTTAGCCTCACTGGACTGGCGAACCCAAGAGACCCAGTACTTC. Protein product: CASSLASLDWRTQETQYF.

This chain joins TRBV4-1 and TRBJ2-1; 8 bases align to TRBD2. CDR1 and CDR2 from the germline V gene are MGHRA and YSYEKL. The CDR3 covers 15 residues. The junction had 13 bases not matched to a gene; V was cut back by 2 bases and J by 13 bases. CDR3 amino acids: CASSQRAETSADQFF. The CDR3, as DNA: TGCGCCAGCAGCCAAAGGGCCGAGACTAGCGCAGATCAGTTCTTC.

This chain joins TRBV5-1 and TRBJ1-1, with 7 bases aligning to TRBD1. CDR1 and CDR2 (germline): SGHRS, YFSETQ. This CDR3 contains 15 residues. J was trimmed by 4 bases and V by 0 bases; bases with no gene match: 6. The CDR3 is CASSLASDRVTEAFF. The CDR3 DNA follows: TGCGCCAGCAGCTTGGCCTCTGACAGGGTCACTGAAGCTTTCTTT.

The V call is TRBV5-8, the J call TRBJ1-5, with D possibly TRBD1 on 5 matching bases. The germline V gene encodes CDR1 SGHTS and CDR2 YDEGEE. The CDR3 is 16 residues long. Trimming removed 3 bases from V and 7 bases from J, with 20 bases in between. The CDR3 nucleotides are TGTGCCAGCAGCTGGGGGGGAGGGGCGCGAAGGCAGCCCCAGCATTTT. Its translation is CASSWGGGARRQPQHF.

This chain uses TRBV19 with TRBJ2-2, with D possibly being TRBD1 (5 bases). Germline V gives CDR1 LNHDA, CDR2 SQIVND (reference sequence). Trimming pared 5 bases from V and 1 base from J, leaving 11 bases between. This CDR3 is 15 amino acids long. The CDR3 here is CASSPGDRNTGELFF. For the CDR3, the DNA is TGTGCCAGTAGTCCAGGAGACAGGAACACCGGGGAGCTGTTTTTT.

This sequence joins TRBV10-3 and TRBJ2-5; D is possibly TRBD1 (6 bases). CDR3 length: 12 residues. The V and J ends lost 10 bases and 3 bases respectively, with 12 bases between them. CDR1 is ENHRY, CDR2 SYGVKD, per germline. The CDR3 region has the DNA TGTGCCACCCGGGACATGGAAGAGACCCAGTACTTC. It is translated as CATRDMEETQYF.

V is TRBV14 and J is TRBJ2-7; D might be TRBD2 (5 bases). Trimming stripped 1 base from V and 0 bases from J, with 16 bases between. CDR1 and CDR2 (germline): SGHDN, FVKESK. This CDR3 is built from 17 residues. CDR3 residues: CASSQAISGIYSYEQYF. The CDR3, as DNA: TGTGCCAGCAGCCAAGCGATCTCCGGGATTTACTCCTACGAGCAGTACTTC.

This clone was seen many times. The J gene is TRBJ1-5, the V gene TRBV2; D uncertain. This CDR3 has 13 residues. Germline assignment: CDR1 SNHLY and CDR2 FYNNEI. V was pared by 7 bases and J by 9 bases, with 16 bases between. The CDR3 DNA reads as TGTGCCAGCACCCAGGATTCGTGGCGGCCCCAGCATTTT. Protein product: CASTQDSWRPQHF.

The gene calls are TRBV7-3 and TRBJ1-1; D not resolved. Per the germline V gene, CDR1 is SGHTA and CDR2 is FQGTGA. V dropped 5 bases and J dropped 0 bases, with 19 bases sitting between them. There are 17 residues in the CDR3. The CDR3 is CASSLRPTERMNTEAFF. As DNA, the CDR3 is TGTGCCAGCAGCCTTCGACCGACCGAGAGGATGAACACTGAAGCTTTCTTT.

This clone was picked up one time. The genes are TRBV4-1 and TRBJ2-7; weak D call: TRBD1 (5 bases). CDR3 size: 16 residues. V was clipped by 2 bases and J by 0 bases, with 14 bases between them. The germline gives CDR1 MGHRA, CDR2 YSYEKL. Here the CDR3 DNA reads TGCGCCAGCAGCCAACCGACGAGGACACCCTCCTACGAGCAGTACTTC. It is translated as CASSQPTRTPSYEQYF.

The chain joins TRBV3-1 (or the pseudogene TRBV3-2) to TRBJ1-4; 10 nucleotides align to TRBD1. The CDR3 covers 15 residues. The V gene end was trimmed by 4 bases and the J gene end by 6 bases; junction bases not matched to a gene: 5. CDR1 and CDR2 from the germline V gene are LGHDT and YNNKEL (reference sequence). The CDR3 protein is CASSRQGADYEKLFF. The CDR3 DNA follows: TGTGCCAGCAGCCGACAGGGGGCAGATTATGAAAAACTGTTTTTT.

The rearrangement joins TRBV6-2 or TRBV6-3 to TRBJ1-5; perhaps TRBD1 as D (6 bases). In germline, CDR1 is MNHEY, CDR2 SVGEGT. V lost 1 base and J lost 0, with 10 bases in between. The CDR3 sequence is 16 residues long. Here the CDR3 DNA reads TGTGCCAGCAGTTACTTTACAGGGATTAGCAATCAGCCCCAGCATTTT. Protein sequence: CASSYFTGISNQPQHF.

The chain links TRBV2 to TRBJ2-1; possibly TRBD1 for D (6 bases). CDR3 size: 15 residues. CDR1 and CDR2 (germline): SNHLY, FYNNEI. V was clipped by 4 bases and J by 4 bases, with 14 bases between them. The DNA of the CDR3 is TGTGCCAGCAGTGCCCAAGAGACAGGTTACAATGAGCAGTTCTTC. Amino acid sequence: CASSAQETGYNEQFF.

CDR3 DNA sequence: TGCGCCAGCAGCCAAGTGGGGGGGCTAGCCAAAAACATTCAGTACTTC. This translates into CASSQVGGLAKNIQYF. The chain employs TRBV4-1 and TRBJ2-4, with D possibly being TRBD2 (7 bases). The germline gives CDR1 MGHRA, CDR2 YSYEKL. V gave up 1 base and J gave up 0 bases, with 10 bases separating them. The CDR3 sequence is 16 residues long.

This clone has more than one count but fewer than ten. The chain carries TRBV19 and TRBJ1-5, with a tentative D call TRBD1 (5 bases). Germline CDR1 LNHDA, CDR2 SQIVND (reference sequence). V lost 7 bases to trimming and J lost 0 bases, with 13 bases between them. CDR3 length: 15 amino acids. Written as DNA, the CDR3 is TGTGCCAGTACCACAGGAGAGATTAGCAATCAGCCCCAGCATTTT. It yields the protein CASTTGEISNQPQHF.

This clone has just one count. The chain is built from TRBV6-6 and TRBJ1-2; TRBD1 matches 9 bases. The CDR3 runs 15 residues. In germline, CDR1 is MNHNY, CDR2 SVGAGI (reference sequence). Trimming at V came to 7 bases and at J to 0 bases, leaving 6 bases not matched to a gene. The CDR3 protein is CASTPTGGTNYGYTF. Here the CDR3 DNA reads TGTGCCAGCACCCCGACAGGGGGAACTAACTATGGCTACACCTTC.

This chain connects TRBV25-1 to TRBJ1-2; 7 bases are a match to TRBD1. CDR3 length: 12 amino acids. The junction had 8 bases not matched to a gene; V was cut back by 8 bases and J by 8 bases. In germline, CDR1 is MGHDK, CDR2 SYGVNS. CDR3 residues: CASLTGSGGYTF. CDR3 DNA sequence: TGTGCCAGCCTGACAGGGTCGGGCGGCTACACCTTC.

There are a few counts of this clone. The CDR3 sequence is CASSASGGAKTGELFF. The CDR3 bases are TGTGCCAGCAGCGCTAGCGGGGGGGCTAAAACCGGGGAGCTGTTTTTT. V and J are TRBV7-8 and TRBJ2-2, with 12 bases matching TRBD2. CDR3 size: 16 residues. CDR1 SGHVS and CDR2 FQNEAQ come from the germline V gene. J gave up 5 bases and V 5 bases, and 6 bases lay outside the gene matches.

The chain carries TRBV18 and TRBJ1-2; 10 nucleotides match TRBD1. V was clipped by 3 bases and J by 8 bases; unmatched bases: 9. The CDR3 is 15 residues long. The germline V gene encodes CDR1 KGHSH and CDR2 LQKENI. Here the CDR3 reads CASSPSGTGEGGYTF. The CDR3 DNA follows: TGTGCCAGCTCACCGTCCGGGACAGGGGAAGGCGGCTACACCTTC.

The chain is built from TRBV28 and TRBJ2-1; D is uncertain. V was clipped by 2 bases and J by 9 bases, with 11 bases between them. The CDR3 covers 13 residues. Germline V lookup: CDR1 MDHEN, CDR2 SYDVKM. Here the CDR3 DNA reads TGTGCCAGCAGTTTACCGACACCTCCTGAGCAGTTCTTC. Its protein is CASSLPTPPEQFF.